This entry concerns a single T cell receptor beta chain. The antigen remains undetermined. Only in-frame clones appear in the TCRdb table, and some are missing; sequencing was by immunoSEQ multiplex PCR. The sample holds 85,000 to 100,000 clones, over 75% seen once. The data originate from a study of glioma-infiltrating T cells after dendritic cell vaccination. General observations from the study: Only a small number of patients had complete blood and tumor samples.

This sample's time point: after dendritic cell vaccination, including at tumor progression/relapse. The sample was blood, taken after dendritic cell vaccination. The source is a human donor with glioblastoma.

The CDR3 spells CAWSSGTAANQPQHF. CDR3 sequence (DNA): TGTGCCTGGAGCAGTGGGACAGCCGCAAATCAGCCCCAGCATTTT. V gene TRBV30 combines with J gene TRBJ1-5; 7 bases agree with TRBD1. Per the germline V gene, CDR1 is GTSNPN and CDR2 is SVGIG (reference sequence). The junction had 9 bases not matched to a gene; V was cut back by 3 bases and J by 4 bases. The CDR3 loop spans 15 amino acids.